Following are 29 T cell receptor beta chains from one sample sequenced in a study of blood T cells in healthy people across ages (dated by TCRdb to about 2015). Library construction relied on 5' RACE. The sample was run on an Illumina HiSeq 2500. The second PCR ran for about 6 to 12 cycles and used a J-beta primer mix along with a sample-barcoded 5' primer. TCRdb trimmed the raw reads at Q25, called clones with MiXCR and kept productive beta chains. Each record represents a unique CDR3 protein, reported with the most common genes and DNA among its rows. Within this sample are around 1,000,000 distinct CDR3 sequences, with less than 25% of them counted one time only. In total, the top ten clones hold less than 0.75% of the sample. Separately, the same data were catalogued under a study of T cells of mothers and their children.

Sequencing was done on a sample of blood. Every receptor here comes from a girl aged 2 to 9 in good health.

This clonotype was counted only a few times. The V call is TRBV29-1, the J call TRBJ2-3, with D unclear. This CDR3 has 12 amino acids. Trimming removed 3 bases at V and 6 bases at J, with 10 bases between. CDR1 is SQVTM, CDR2 ANQGSEA, per germline. Here the CDR3 reads CSVDEAQDTQYF. The CDR3 DNA reads as TGCAGCGTTGATGAGGCGCAGGATACGCAGTATTTT.

This sequence joins TRBV7-2 and TRBJ2-5; maybe TRBD2 (6 bases). The CDR3 contains 15 residues. Germline V gene data show CDR1 as SGHTA and CDR2 as FQGNSA. V was cut by 5 bases and J by 2 bases, with 15 bases left in between. The CDR3 protein is CASSLRGRRQETQYF. CDR3 bases: TGTGCCAGCAGCCTACGGGGGAGGCGACAAGAGACCCAGTACTTC.

This chain joins TRBV7-2 and TRBJ1-2; tentatively, D is TRBD1 (5 bases). Germline V lookup: CDR1 SGHTA, CDR2 FQGNSA. The CDR3 consists of 15 residues. Between the trimmed V and J ends, which lost 7 bases and 5 bases, there was a span of 20 bases. This chain's CDR3 is CASNLEGVRGYGYTF. The CDR3 coding sequence is TGTGCCAGCAACTTGGAAGGGGTGCGGGGGTATGGCTACACCTTC.

The chain couples TRBV6-2 or TRBV6-3 to TRBJ2-1, with unresolved D. V was cut by 2 bases and J by 1 base, with 3 bases left in between. Germline V lookup: CDR1 MNHEY, CDR2 SVGEGT. This CDR3 has 13 residues. The CDR3 protein is CASSYVSYNEQFF. CDR3 sequence (DNA): TGTGCCAGCAGTTACGTGTCCTACAATGAGCAGTTCTTC.

At least ten counts were recorded for this clonotype. The J gene is TRBJ2-7, the V gene TRBV9; D uncertain. Trimming removed 0 bases at V and 5 bases at J, with 12 bases between. Germline CDR1 is SGDLS and CDR2 is YYNGEE. This CDR3 spans 14 amino acids. In nucleotides, the CDR3 is TGTGCCAGCAGCGTAGCTTCGGTGGGCCACGAGCAGTACTTC. Translation gives CASSVASVGHEQYF. Together with reference TRBV9 and TRBJ2-7, the CDR3 gives the full variable domain: DSGVTQTPKHLITATGQRVTLRCSPRSGDLSVYWYQQSLDQGLQFLIQYYNGEERAKGNILERFSAQQFPDLHSELNLSSLELGDSALYFCASSVASVGHEQYFGPGTRLTVT.

The table lists this clonotype with a few counts. The chain couples TRBV5-1 to TRBJ2-5; D unclear. The germline gives CDR1 SGHRS, CDR2 YFSETQ. The length of the CDR3 is 15 residues. Trimming cost V 2 bases and J 1 base, with 12 bases left between them. The CDR3 protein is CASSFGVGIQETQYF. CDR3 bases: TGCGCCAGCAGCTTTGGCGTAGGTATCCAAGAGACCCAGTACTTC.

This clonotype was found a few times. The chain combines TRBV29-1 with TRBJ1-1; D remains ambiguous. There are 13 residues in the CDR3. Trimming removed 4 bases at V and 6 bases at J, with 15 bases between. The germline V gene has CDR1 SQVTM and CDR2 ANQGSEA. CDR3 coding DNA: TGCAGCGTTGCCCTAATGGAACATGCTGAAGCTTTCTTT. It is translated as CSVALMEHAEAFF.

The chain couples TRBV7-2 to TRBJ2-6; D not certain. Germline CDR1 is SGHTA and CDR2 is FQGNSA. The V end was cut by 8 bases, the J end by 0 bases, with 11 bases between. The CDR3 length is 15 residues. This chain's CDR3 is CASGLQYSGANVLTF. CDR3 bases: TGTGCCAGCGGCCTACAGTACTCTGGGGCCAACGTCCTGACTTTC.

This sequence joins TRBV6-5 and TRBJ1-1; no definite D call. CDR1 MNHEY and CDR2 SVGAGI come from the germline V gene. The CDR3 spans 16 residues. V was cut by 2 bases and J by 0 bases, with 13 bases left in between. The CDR3 bases are TGTGCCAGCAGTTACGACTCCGGACGGGTGAACACTGAAGCTTTCTTT. Translated: CASSYDSGRVNTEAFF.

The chain has TRBV7-2 and TRBJ2-1; D is ambiguous. The CDR3 loop spans 17 amino acids. The V and J ends lost 1 base and 10 bases respectively, with 23 bases between them. Germline values: CDR1 SGHTA, CDR2 FQGNSA. CDR3 protein: CASSLGTKPVILEEQFF. CDR3 DNA sequence: TGTGCCAGCAGCTTAGGGACCAAACCCGTCATTCTAGAGGAGCAGTTCTTC.

This clonotype showed up just a few times. The CDR3 DNA follows: TGTGCCAGCAGCTTAGGCGGGGGGGCAGAAAATGAGCAGTTCTTC. Encoded protein: CASSLGGGAENEQFF. The chain joins TRBV11-2 to TRBJ2-5, with TRBD2 matching over 9 bases. The end of the DNA is better explained by TRBJ2-1, so the J call may be wrong. The V gene's germline CDR1 is SGHAT and CDR2 FQNNGV. CDR3 length: 15 amino acids.

This chain joins TRBV20-1 and TRBJ1-2; 8 bases match TRBD1. The CDR3 runs to 14 residues. V lost 5 bases to trimming and J lost 6 bases; unmatched junction nucleotides: 11. CDR1 is DFQATT and CDR2 is SNEGSKA in the germline V gene (reference sequence). CDR3 nucleotide sequence: TGCAGTGCTCTCACGGACAGGGCCCTCGATGGCTACACCTTC. Its protein product is CSALTDRALDGYTF.

This chain links TRBV20-1 with TRBJ2-5; possibly TRBD1 for D (5 bases). The germline CDR1 and CDR2 sequences are DFQATT and SNEGSKA (reference sequence). The CDR3 loop spans 13 amino acids. V was cut by 1 base and J by 5 bases, with 11 bases left in between. The CDR3: CSARVQGWETQYF. DNA for the CDR3: TGCAGTGCTAGAGTGCAGGGTTGGGAGACCCAGTACTTC.

DNA for the CDR3: TGCAGGGGGGACTCTGGAAACACCATATATTTT. Protein sequence: CRGDSGNTIYF. This chain joins TRBV20-1 and TRBJ1-3; TRBD1 might be the D (5 bases). Germline assignment: CDR1 DFQATT and CDR2 SNEGSKA (reference sequence). This CDR3 comprises 11 residues.

The gene calls are TRBV7-2 and TRBJ2-4; D not resolved. V lost 6 bases and J 8 bases, leaving 20 bases between the germline ends. Germline V gene data show CDR1 as SGHTA and CDR2 as FQGNSA. This CDR3 is built from 15 residues. The CDR3 DNA sequence: TGTGCCAGCAGTCTCGGCTTTCTGCCCCAGGACATTCAGTACTTC. The encoded protein is CASSLGFLPQDIQYF.

The chain links TRBV6-5 to TRBJ1-2; no definite D call. Germline V gene sequence: CDR1 MNHEY, CDR2 SVGAGI. With 6 bases removed from V and 3 bases from J, the gap between germline ends came to 11 bases. The CDR3 has 13 residues. In DNA form, the CDR3 reads TGTGCCAGCAGCCCGACAACCGACTATGGCTACACCTTC. This gives the protein CASSPTTDYGYTF.

This chain uses TRBV12-3 or TRBV12-4 with TRBJ2-4; TRBD2 aligns across 7 bases. CDR3 size: 14 residues. The V gene end was trimmed by 3 bases and the J gene end by 4 bases; junction bases not matched to a gene: 3. In DNA form, the CDR3 reads TGTGCCAGCAGTTTGGGGACTAATAAAAACATTCAGTACTTC. Residues: CASSLGTNKNIQYF.

As DNA, the CDR3 is TGCAGTGCTAGAGATTGGGAGGGCGATCAAGAGACCCAGTACTTC. Residues: CSARDWEGDQETQYF. The chain recombines TRBV20-1 with TRBJ2-7; 7 nucleotides agree with TRBD2. The DNA end lines up better with TRBJ2-5; the J call may be wrong. Germline-derived CDR1 and CDR2 are DFQATT and SNEGSKA (reference sequence). The CDR3 runs 15 residues.

The rearrangement uses TRBV20-1 and TRBJ2-1, with no clear D. The DNA matches TRBJ2-5 better at its end, which makes the J call doubtful. Germline-derived CDR1 and CDR2 are DFQATT and SNEGSKA (reference sequence). The CDR3 runs to 13 residues. The CDR3 DNA reads TGCAGTGCTAGACCAGCGAATGCGGAGACCCAGTACTTC. This encodes CSARPANAETQYF.

This sequence joins TRBV20-1 and TRBJ2-2, with 8 positions matching TRBD2. Germline V gene lookup returns CDR1 DFQATT and CDR2 SNEGSKA (reference sequence). This CDR3 is built from 15 residues. The V gene end was trimmed by 6 bases and the J gene end by 4 bases; junction bases not matched to a gene: 10. The CDR3: CSALAGTRGTGELFF. In DNA form, the CDR3 reads TGCAGTGCCTTGGCCGGGACTAGGGGCACCGGGGAGCTGTTTTTT.

This clonotype was seen a few times. The V gene is TRBV20-1, the J gene TRBJ1-5; 7 positions match TRBD1. This CDR3 contains 13 residues. With V trimmed by 4 bases and J by 7 bases, 7 bases remained unmatched. The germline gives CDR1 DFQATT, CDR2 SNEGSKA (reference sequence). The CDR3 bases are TGCAGTGCTACCGACAGGGAAAGCCAGCCCCAGCATTTT. Translation gives CSATDRESQPQHF.

The chain couples TRBV7-9 to TRBJ1-1; tentative D call: TRBD1 (6 bases). This CDR3 comprises 18 residues. Germline CDR1 reads SEHNR; CDR2 reads FQNEAQ (reference sequence). V dropped 5 bases and J dropped 0 bases, with 22 bases sitting between them. The CDR3 sequence: CASSTTPDRSLMNTEAFF. The CDR3 nucleotides are TGTGCCAGCAGCACAACTCCGGACAGAAGCCTCATGAACACTGAAGCTTTCTTT.

This clonotype came up a few times. The J gene is TRBJ2-3, the V gene TRBV5-1, with TRBD2 as a possible D gene (5 bases). The CDR3 has 14 residues. The V end was cut by 4 bases, the J end by 2 bases, with 11 bases between. Germline-derived CDR1 and CDR2 are SGHRS and YFSETQ. CDR3 bases: TGCGCCAGCAGCCAGCGGTTACCCACAGATACGCAGTATTTT. This sequence encodes CASSQRLPTDTQYF. Filled out from reference TRBV5-1 and TRBJ2-3, the complete variable domain reads KAGVTQTPRYLIKTRGQQVTLSCSPISGHRSVSWYQQTPGQGLQFLFEYFSETQRNKGNFPGRFSGRQFSNSRSEMNVSTLELGDSALYLCASSQRLPTDTQYFGPGTRLTVL.

The J gene is TRBJ2-1, the V gene TRBV6-1, with 11 nucleotides matching TRBD2. CDR1 is MNHNS and CDR2 is SASEGT in the germline V gene. This CDR3 has 17 residues. V shed 6 bases, J shed 4 bases, and the junction held 11 bases outside the gene matches. The CDR3 loop is CASRDLAGGLWYNEQFF. As DNA, the CDR3 is TGTGCCAGCAGGGACCTAGCGGGAGGACTTTGGTACAATGAGCAGTTCTTC.

The chain employs TRBV13 and TRBJ1-1, with unresolved D. V dropped 0 bases and J dropped 2 bases, with 13 bases sitting between them. Germline V CDR1 and CDR2: PRHDT, FYEKMQ (reference sequence). CDR3 size: 16 residues. This CDR3 reads CASSLGSQPSNTEAFF. The CDR3 DNA reads TGTGCCAGCAGCTTAGGGAGTCAACCGTCAAACACTGAAGCTTTCTTT.

The genes are TRBV18 and TRBJ2-1; D may match TRBD1 or TRBD2 (5 bases each). The tail of the sequence fits TRBJ2-5 better, so the J call may be wrong. The length of the CDR3 is 15 residues. CDR1 KGHSH and CDR2 LQKENI come from the germline V gene. Written as DNA, the CDR3 is TGTGCCAGCTCACCAGGGACCGACGAAAGGGGGACCCAGTACTTC. Translated, it gives CASSPGTDERGTQYF.

This clonotype was recorded only once. The J gene is TRBJ1-2, the V gene TRBV6-5, with D perhaps TRBD1 (5 bases). V lost 8 bases and J lost 3, with 13 bases in between. The CDR3 totals 13 residues. Germline values: CDR1 MNHEY, CDR2 SVGAGI. CDR3 coding DNA: TGTGCCAGCCTCTCCCCGACAGACTATGGCTACACCTTC. It translates to CASLSPTDYGYTF.

DNA of the CDR3: TGTGCCAGCAGCCAGGTTCCGGGACCAGACTACGAGCAGTACTTC. Translating it yields CASSQVPGPDYEQYF. The chain recombines TRBV3-1 with TRBJ2-7; D might be TRBD1 or TRBD2, each matching 5 bases. The V end lost 3 bases, the J end lost 3 bases, and 15 bases lay between the germline ends. The germline CDR1 and CDR2 sequences are LGHDT and YNNKEL (reference sequence). The CDR3 runs 15 residues.

This clonotype came up a few times. The J gene is TRBJ2-2, the V gene TRBV5-1; no clear D. The CDR3 totals 14 residues. Trimming removed 1 base at V and 4 bases at J, with 8 bases between. CDR1 and CDR2 (germline): SGHRS, YFSETQ. The CDR3 DNA sequence: TGCGCCAGCAGCTTGAGGCAGACCACCGGGGAGCTGTTTTTT. Protein sequence: CASSLRQTTGELFF.